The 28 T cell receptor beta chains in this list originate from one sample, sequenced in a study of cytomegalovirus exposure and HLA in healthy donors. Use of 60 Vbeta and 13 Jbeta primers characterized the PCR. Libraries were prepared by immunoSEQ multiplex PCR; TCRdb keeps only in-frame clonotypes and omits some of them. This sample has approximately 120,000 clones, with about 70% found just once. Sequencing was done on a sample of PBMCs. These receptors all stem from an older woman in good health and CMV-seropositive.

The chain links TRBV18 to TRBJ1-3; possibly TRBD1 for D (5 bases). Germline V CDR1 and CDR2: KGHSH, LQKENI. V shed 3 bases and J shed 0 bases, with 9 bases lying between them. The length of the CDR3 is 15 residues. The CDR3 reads CASSPRGGSGNTIYF. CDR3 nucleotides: TGTGCCAGCTCACCCCGGGGGGGCTCTGGAAACACCATATATTTT.

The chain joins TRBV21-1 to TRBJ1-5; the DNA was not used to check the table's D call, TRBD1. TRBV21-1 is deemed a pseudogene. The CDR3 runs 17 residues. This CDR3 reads CASSSYEQGWCFQPQHF. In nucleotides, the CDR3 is TGTGCCAGCAGCAGCTACGAACAGGGATGGTGCTTTCAGCCCCAGCATTTT.

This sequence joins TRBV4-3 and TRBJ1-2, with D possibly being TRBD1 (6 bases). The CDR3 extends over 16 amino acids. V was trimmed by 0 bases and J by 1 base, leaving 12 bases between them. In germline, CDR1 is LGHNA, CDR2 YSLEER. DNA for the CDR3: TGCGCCAGCAGCCAAGATACCCGACAGGTTAACTATGGCTACACCTTC. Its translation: CASSQDTRQVNYGYTF.

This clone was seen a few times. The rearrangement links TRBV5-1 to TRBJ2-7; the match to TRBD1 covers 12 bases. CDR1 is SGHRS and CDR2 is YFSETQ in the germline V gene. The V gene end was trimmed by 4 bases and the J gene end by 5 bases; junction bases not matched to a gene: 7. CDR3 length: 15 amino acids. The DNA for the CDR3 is TGCGCCAGCAGCCCGGGACAGGGGGCAGGGAACGAGCAGTACTTC. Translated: CASSPGQGAGNEQYF.

The CDR3: CASSLGGTGVYEQYF. The CDR3 coding sequence is TGTGCCAGCAGCTTAGGCGGGACAGGGGTCTACGAGCAGTACTTC. V and J are TRBV7-2 and TRBJ2-7; 10 bases are shared with TRBD1. The germline CDR1 and CDR2 sequences are SGHTA and FQGNSA. The V gene end was trimmed by 1 base and the J gene end by 3 bases; junction bases not matched to a gene: 3. The CDR3 is 15 amino acids. Filled out from reference TRBV7-2 and TRBJ2-7, the complete variable domain reads GAGVSQSPSNKVTEKGKDVELRCDPISGHTALYWYRQSLGQGLEFLIYFQGNSAPDKSGLPSDRFSAERTGGSVSTLTIQRTQQEDSAVYLCASSLGGTGVYEQYFGPGTRLTVT.

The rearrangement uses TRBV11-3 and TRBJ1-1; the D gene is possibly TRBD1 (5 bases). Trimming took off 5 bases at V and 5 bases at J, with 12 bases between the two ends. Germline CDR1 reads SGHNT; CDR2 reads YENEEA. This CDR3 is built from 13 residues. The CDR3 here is CASSLNRGTEAFF. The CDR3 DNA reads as TGTGCCAGCAGCCTAAATCGGGGGACTGAAGCTTTCTTT.

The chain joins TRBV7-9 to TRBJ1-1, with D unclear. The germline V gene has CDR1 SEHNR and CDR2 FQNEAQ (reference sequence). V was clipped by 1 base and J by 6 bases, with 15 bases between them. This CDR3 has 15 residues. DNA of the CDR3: TGTGCCAGCAGCTTAGATTTTATAAGCGGAGCTGAAGCTTTCTTT. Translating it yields CASSLDFISGAEAFF.

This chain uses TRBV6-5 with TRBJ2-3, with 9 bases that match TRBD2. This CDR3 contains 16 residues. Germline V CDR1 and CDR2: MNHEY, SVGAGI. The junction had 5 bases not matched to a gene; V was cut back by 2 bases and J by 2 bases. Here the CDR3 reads CASSYGGGGSTDTQYF. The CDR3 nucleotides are TGTGCCAGCAGTTACGGCGGGGGGGGATCCACAGATACGCAGTATTTT.

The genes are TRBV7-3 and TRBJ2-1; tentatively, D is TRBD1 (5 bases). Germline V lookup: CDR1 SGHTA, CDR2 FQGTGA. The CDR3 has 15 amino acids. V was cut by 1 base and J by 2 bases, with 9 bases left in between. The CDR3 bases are TGTGCCAGCAGCTTAAATCAGGGTGCCTACAATGAGCAGTTCTTC. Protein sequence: CASSLNQGAYNEQFF.

CDR3 nucleotide sequence: TGTGCCAGCAGCTTTTCAGGCCACTATGGCTACACCTTC. Translated: CASSFSGHYGYTF. The rearrangement links TRBV7-2 to TRBJ1-2; no firm D call. This CDR3 comprises 13 residues. Trimming took off 3 bases at V and 3 bases at J, with 8 bases between the two ends. Germline V gene sequence: CDR1 SGHTA, CDR2 FQGNSA.

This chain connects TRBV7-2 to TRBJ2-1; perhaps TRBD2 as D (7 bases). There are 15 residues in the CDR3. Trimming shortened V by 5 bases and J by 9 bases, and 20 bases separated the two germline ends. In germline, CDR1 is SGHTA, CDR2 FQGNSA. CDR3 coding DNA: TGTGCCAGCAGCCAAGGGATAGGGGGGGGCCGTGAGCAGTTCTTC. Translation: CASSQGIGGGREQFF.

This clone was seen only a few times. CDR3 DNA sequence: TGTGCCAGCAGCCTGAGGACTAGCGGCCCCTACGAGCAGTACTTC. It encodes CASSLRTSGPYEQYF. The chain has TRBV7-2 and TRBJ2-7, with 10 positions matching TRBD2. Germline V CDR1 and CDR2: SGHTA, FQGNSA. The CDR3 contains 15 residues. J gave up 2 bases and V 5 bases, and 6 bases lay outside the gene matches.

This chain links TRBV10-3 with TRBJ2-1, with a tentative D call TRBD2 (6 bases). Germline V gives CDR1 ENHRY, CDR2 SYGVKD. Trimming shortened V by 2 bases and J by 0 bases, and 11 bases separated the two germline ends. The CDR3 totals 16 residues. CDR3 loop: CAISEGGISSYNEQFF. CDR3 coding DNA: TGTGCCATCAGTGAGGGAGGGATTAGCTCCTACAATGAGCAGTTCTTC.

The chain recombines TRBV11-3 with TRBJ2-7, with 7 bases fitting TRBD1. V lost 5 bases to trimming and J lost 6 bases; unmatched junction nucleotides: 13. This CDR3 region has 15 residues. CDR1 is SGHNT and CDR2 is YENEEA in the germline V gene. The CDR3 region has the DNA TGTGCCAGCAGCCTTCAACCGGGATCAGGGGGCGAGCAGTACTTC. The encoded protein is CASSLQPGSGGEQYF.

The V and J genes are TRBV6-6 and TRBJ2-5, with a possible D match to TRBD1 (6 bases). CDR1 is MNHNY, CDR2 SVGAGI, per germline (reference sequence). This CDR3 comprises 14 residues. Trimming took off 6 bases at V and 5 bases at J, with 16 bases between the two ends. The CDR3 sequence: CASRRDTTRETQYF. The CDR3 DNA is TGTGCCAGCAGACGGGACACCACGAGGGAGACCCAGTACTTC.

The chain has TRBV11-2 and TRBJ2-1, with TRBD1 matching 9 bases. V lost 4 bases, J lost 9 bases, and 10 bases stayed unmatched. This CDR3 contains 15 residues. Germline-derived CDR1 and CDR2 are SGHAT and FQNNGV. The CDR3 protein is CASSYIQGAGGEQFF. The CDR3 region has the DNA TGTGCCAGCAGCTATATACAGGGGGCTGGTGGTGAGCAGTTCTTC.

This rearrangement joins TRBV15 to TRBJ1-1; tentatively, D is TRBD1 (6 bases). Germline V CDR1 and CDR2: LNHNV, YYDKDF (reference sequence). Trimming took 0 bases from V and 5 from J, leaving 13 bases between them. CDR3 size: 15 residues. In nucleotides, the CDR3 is TGTGCCACCAGCAGAGATACAGGGAGGGGAACTGAAGCTTTCTTT. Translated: CATSRDTGRGTEAFF.

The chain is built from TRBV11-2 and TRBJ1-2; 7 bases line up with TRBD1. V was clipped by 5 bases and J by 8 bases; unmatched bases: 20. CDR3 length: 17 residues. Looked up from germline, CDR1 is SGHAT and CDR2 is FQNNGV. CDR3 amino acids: CASSPSFRARGFEGYTF. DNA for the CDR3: TGTGCCAGCAGCCCATCTTTTCGAGCCAGGGGGTTCGAAGGCTACACCTTC.

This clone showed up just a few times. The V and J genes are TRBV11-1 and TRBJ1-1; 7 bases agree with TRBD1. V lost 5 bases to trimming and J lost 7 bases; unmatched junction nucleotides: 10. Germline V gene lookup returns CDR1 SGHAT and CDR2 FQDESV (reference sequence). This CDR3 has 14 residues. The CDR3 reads CASSRLRQGGEAFF. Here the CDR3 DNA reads TGTGCCAGCAGCAGACTGAGACAGGGAGGTGAAGCTTTCTTT.

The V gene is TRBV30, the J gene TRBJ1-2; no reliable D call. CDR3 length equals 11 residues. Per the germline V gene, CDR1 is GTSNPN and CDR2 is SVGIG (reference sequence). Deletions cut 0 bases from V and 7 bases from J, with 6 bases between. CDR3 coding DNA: TGTGCCTGGAGTGTCGGGTTTGGCTACACCTTC. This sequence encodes CAWSVGFGYTF.

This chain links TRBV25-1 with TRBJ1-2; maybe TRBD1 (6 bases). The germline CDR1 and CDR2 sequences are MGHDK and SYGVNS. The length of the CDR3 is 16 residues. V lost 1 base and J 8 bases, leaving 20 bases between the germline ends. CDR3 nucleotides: TGTGCCAGCAGTGAATCTGGGGGGGCGAGCCGACGGGGCTACACCTTC. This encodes CASSESGGASRRGYTF.

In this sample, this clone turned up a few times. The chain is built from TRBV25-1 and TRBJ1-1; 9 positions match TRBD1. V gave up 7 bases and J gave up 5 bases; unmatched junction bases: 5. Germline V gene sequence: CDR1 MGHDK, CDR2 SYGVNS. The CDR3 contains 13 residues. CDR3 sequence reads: CASTGTGKTEAFF. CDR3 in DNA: TGTGCCAGCACCGGGACAGGGAAAACTGAAGCTTTCTTT.

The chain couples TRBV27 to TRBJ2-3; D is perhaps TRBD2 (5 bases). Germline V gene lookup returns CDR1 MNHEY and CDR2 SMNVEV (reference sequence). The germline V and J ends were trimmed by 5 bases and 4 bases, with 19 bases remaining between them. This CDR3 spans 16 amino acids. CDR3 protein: CASSKVLLAASDTQYF. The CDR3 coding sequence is TGTGCCAGCAGTAAAGTCCTCCTAGCCGCGTCAGATACGCAGTATTTT.

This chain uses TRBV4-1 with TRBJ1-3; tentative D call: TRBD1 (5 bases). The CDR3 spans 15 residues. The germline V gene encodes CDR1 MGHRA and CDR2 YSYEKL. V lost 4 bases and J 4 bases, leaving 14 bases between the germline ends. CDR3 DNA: TGCGCCAGCAGCCCGGACATCAACGTCGGAAACACCATATATTTT. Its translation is CASSPDINVGNTIYF.

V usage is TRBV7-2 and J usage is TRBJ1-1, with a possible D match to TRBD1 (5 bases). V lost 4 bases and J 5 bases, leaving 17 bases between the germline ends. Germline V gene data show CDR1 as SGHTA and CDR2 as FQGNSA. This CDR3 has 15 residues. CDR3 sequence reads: CASSYDGGGSTEAFF. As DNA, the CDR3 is TGTGCCAGCAGCTACGATGGGGGGGGGTCGACTGAAGCTTTCTTT.

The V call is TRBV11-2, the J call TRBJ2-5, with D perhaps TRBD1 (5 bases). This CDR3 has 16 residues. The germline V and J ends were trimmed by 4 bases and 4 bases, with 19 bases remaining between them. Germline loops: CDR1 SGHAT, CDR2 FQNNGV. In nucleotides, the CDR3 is TGTGCCAGCAGCTCATATAATGGGGCTTTAGGAGAGACCCAGTACTTC. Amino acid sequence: CASSSYNGALGETQYF.

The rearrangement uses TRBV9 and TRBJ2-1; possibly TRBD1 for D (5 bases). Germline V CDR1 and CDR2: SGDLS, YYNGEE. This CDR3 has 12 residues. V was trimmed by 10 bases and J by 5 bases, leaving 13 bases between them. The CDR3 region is CAPPEDNNEQFF. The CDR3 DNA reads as TGTGCCCCTCCTGAGGACAACAATGAGCAGTTCTTC.

In nucleotides, the CDR3 is TGTGCCAGTAGCCCGGCGGGACAGGAAGGTACCTACGAGCAGTACTTC. Its translation: CASSPAGQEGTYEQYF. The chain links TRBV19 to TRBJ2-7; 8 bases match TRBD1. The V gene end was trimmed by 6 bases and the J gene end by 2 bases; junction bases not matched to a gene: 12. The length of the CDR3 is 16 residues. CDR1 is LNHDA and CDR2 is SQIVND in the germline V gene (reference sequence).